Included here is one T cell receptor (beta chain) sequence, with context. Its cognate antigen is unknown. The data are from a study of cytomegalovirus exposure and HLA in healthy donors. Only in-frame clones appear in the TCRdb table, and some are missing; sequencing was by immunoSEQ multiplex PCR. Among some 120,000 clones listed, roughly 90% were seen once. Study-level findings and limits: Researchers reported that three CMV-associated chains were confirmed in vitro as CMV antigen-specific. Cytomegalovirus status was reportedly diagnosed by the classifier with high specificity and sensitivity. Subsequent analysis revealed that first-cohort TCR clusters tended to co-occur in the 130 or so validation repertoires. The study recorded more than 150 TCR beta chains that were cytomegalovirus-associated.

The germline gives CDR1 SNHLY, CDR2 FYNNEI. This CDR3 region has 11 residues. Sample: PBMCs. The chain recombines TRBV2 with TRBJ1-1; TRBD1 might be the D (6 bases). The TCR was taken from a woman between 18 and 30 years old in good health and CMV-seronegative. Here the CDR3 DNA reads TGTTCAACCCAAAGGGGGACTGAAGCTTTCTTT. It is translated as CSTQRGTEAFF.